These 28 T cell receptor beta chains were all obtained from the same sample, sequenced in a study of shared clonotypes between healthy human individuals. Naivety among CD8 cells was defined by CD45RO negativity and positive CCR7 selection, thereby excluding terminally differentiated effector memory CD45RA+ cells. TCRdb's table, derived via immunoSEQ multiplex PCR, lists solely in-frame clones and lacks some. The sample lists about 680,000 clones, around 90% occurring once. The sample comprised naive CD8+ T cells sorted from blood. These TCRs come from a man aged 25-45 years in good health.

The CDR3 reads CASSYRGRSSYEQYF. The CDR3 DNA sequence: TGTGCCAGCAGTTACAGGGGGCGGTCTTCCTACGAGCAGTACTTC. The genes are TRBV27 and TRBJ2-7; the match to TRBD1 covers 9 bases. Trimming cost V 4 bases and J 1 base; bases outside gene matches: 5. Germline V CDR1 and CDR2: MNHEY, SMNVEV (reference sequence). This CDR3 is 15 amino acids long.

The rearrangement joins TRBV7-8 to TRBJ2-7; the D gene is possibly TRBD2 (5 bases). V lost 4 bases, J lost 5 bases, and 15 bases lay in between. The CDR3 spans 14 residues. From germline, CDR1 is SGHVS and CDR2 FQNEAQ. The CDR3 region is CASSWEIEAHEQYF. The CDR3 DNA is TGTGCCAGCAGCTGGGAGATAGAGGCCCACGAGCAGTACTTC.

The chain employs TRBV7-9 and TRBJ1-1, with D uncertain. The length of the CDR3 is 17 residues. V was trimmed by 1 base and J by 2 bases, leaving 17 bases between them. Germline CDR1 is SEHNR and CDR2 is FQNEAQ (reference sequence). DNA of the CDR3: TGTGCCAGCAGCTTAGAACCGCACCTGAATCTAAACACTGAAGCTTTCTTT. This sequence encodes CASSLEPHLNLNTEAFF.

This clone has a handful of counts. The identical CDR3 is also encoded by other nucleotide sequences in the sample. V usage is TRBV28 and J usage is TRBJ1-1; a weak D match, TRBD1 (5 bases). Germline V gene data show CDR1 as MDHEN and CDR2 as SYDVKM. Trimming shortened V by 2 bases and J by 5 bases, and 9 bases separated the two germline ends. CDR3 size: 13 residues. The CDR3 bases are TGTGCCAGCAGTTTAGAATGGGGGACTGAAGCTTTCTTT. This sequence encodes CASSLEWGTEAFF.

The rearrangement joins TRBV28 to TRBJ1-3, with 9 bases matching TRBD1. After removal of 6 bases from V and 0 bases from J, the junction contained 3 bases not matched to a gene. CDR1 and CDR2 (germline): MDHEN, SYDVKM. This CDR3 comprises 15 residues. DNA of the CDR3: TGTGCCAGCAGCACGGACAGGGGCTCTGGAAACACCATATATTTT. It translates to CASSTDRGSGNTIYF.

This chain uses TRBV27 with TRBJ2-7; D gene ambiguous. The CDR3 spans 13 residues. Trimming took 4 bases from V and 2 from J, leaving 9 bases between them. From germline, CDR1 is MNHEY and CDR2 SMNVEV (reference sequence). The CDR3 is CASSSGSTYEQYF. DNA of the CDR3: TGTGCCAGCAGTTCAGGCAGTACCTACGAGCAGTACTTC.

The chain has TRBV11-2 and TRBJ2-1; tentatively, D is TRBD2 (5 bases). Germline CDR1 SGHAT, CDR2 FQNNGV. V lost 5 bases to trimming and J lost 6 bases, with 14 bases between them. CDR3 length equals 14 residues. Here the CDR3 reads CASSRPAAANEQFF. As DNA, the CDR3 is TGTGCCAGCAGCCGACCAGCAGCGGCCAATGAGCAGTTCTTC.

The V gene is TRBV2, the J gene TRBJ2-5; D is uncertain. The V gene's germline CDR1 is SNHLY and CDR2 FYNNEI. The CDR3 spans 12 residues. Trimming left V 8 bases short and J 0 bases short, with 7 bases between. CDR3 nucleotides: TGTGCCAGCTTCCCCCACCAAGAGACCCAGTACTTC. This codes for CASFPHQETQYF.

This chain joins TRBV29-1 and TRBJ2-7; D may match TRBD1 or TRBD2 (5 bases each). Trimming stripped 8 bases from V and 6 bases from J, with 14 bases between. The CDR3 sequence is 11 residues long. The germline CDR1 and CDR2 sequences are SQVTM and ANQGSEA. The CDR3 region has the DNA TGCAGCATTACGTGGGGGTTCGAGCAGTACTTC. This codes for CSITWGFEQYF.

The J gene is TRBJ2-2, the V gene TRBV5-6; 10 nucleotides align to TRBD2. The CDR3 is made up of 16 amino acids. J was trimmed by 5 bases and V by 4 bases; bases with no gene match: 8. Germline V CDR1 and CDR2: SGHDT, YYEEEE. The CDR3 DNA sequence: TGTGCCAGCAGCACTACTAGCGGGATGGGGACCGGGGAGCTGTTTTTT. This gives the protein CASSTTSGMGTGELFF.

V usage is TRBV9 and J usage is TRBJ1-1; TRBD1 is a possible D gene (5 bases). The CDR3 runs 15 residues. Germline CDR1 is SGDLS and CDR2 is YYNGEE. V lost 3 bases, J lost 6 bases, and 18 bases lay in between. CDR3 sequence reads: CASSGGPVGESEAFF. CDR3 DNA: TGTGCCAGCAGCGGAGGCCCCGTGGGGGAATCTGAAGCTTTCTTT.

The chain links TRBV4-2 to TRBJ2-7; D may be TRBD2 (5 bases). Germline CDR1 reads LGHNA; CDR2 reads YNFKEQ. Between the trimmed V and J ends, which lost 3 bases and 0 bases, there was a span of 12 bases. The CDR3 runs 15 residues. The CDR3 is CASSQRRATSYEQYF. In nucleotides, the CDR3 is TGTGCCAGCAGCCAGCGGCGGGCCACCTCCTACGAGCAGTACTTC.

This chain links TRBV27 with TRBJ2-7; the D gene is possibly TRBD1 (6 bases). The CDR3 extends over 15 amino acids. Per germline, CDR1 MNHEY and CDR2 SMNVEV (reference sequence). Trimming stripped 4 bases from V and 7 bases from J, with 20 bases between. CDR3 DNA sequence: TGTGCCAGCAGTTCAGACCCAGGGGCTGTCGATGAGCAGTACTTC. Amino acids: CASSSDPGAVDEQYF.

This clone was observed a few times. The rearrangement links TRBV27 to TRBJ1-1; unclear D gene. The germline CDR1 and CDR2 sequences are MNHEY and SMNVEV (reference sequence). The length of the CDR3 is 14 residues. Deletions cut 3 bases from V and 1 base from J, with 9 bases between. In DNA, the CDR3 is TGTGCCAGCAGTTTGGTGCCATCGAACACTGAAGCTTTCTTT. Its protein product is CASSLVPSNTEAFF.

The rearrangement uses TRBV5-1 and TRBJ1-1; tentative D call: TRBD1 (6 bases). The germline gives CDR1 SGHRS, CDR2 YFSETQ. Trimming cost V 4 bases and J 5 bases, with 12 bases left between them. The CDR3 length is 13 residues. DNA for the CDR3: TGCGCCAGCAGCCTTCGCACAGGGACTGAAGCTTTCTTT. Translating it yields CASSLRTGTEAFF.

The J gene is TRBJ2-7, the V gene TRBV28, with 9 bases that match TRBD1. CDR3 length equals 14 residues. The V segment lost 3 bases and the J segment 3 bases; nucleotides outside the gene matches: 3. CDR1 and CDR2 from the germline V gene are MDHEN and SYDVKM. CDR3 sequence reads: CASSLGTGLYEQYF. The CDR3 nucleotides are TGTGCCAGCAGTTTGGGGACAGGGCTCTACGAGCAGTACTTC.

The chain couples TRBV7-9 to TRBJ2-5; TRBD2 aligns across 10 bases. Looked up from germline, CDR1 is SEHNR and CDR2 is FQNEAQ (reference sequence). The CDR3 is 13 amino acids. J gave up 3 bases and V 6 bases, and 1 base lay outside the gene matches. In DNA, the CDR3 is TGTGCCAGCAGGAGCGGGGGGGAAGAGACCCAGTACTTC. Translated, it gives CASRSGGEETQYF.

The CDR3 bases are TGTGCCAGCAGTTACGTTGGGACAGGGGTTACGCAGTATTTT. Residues: CASSYVGTGVTQYF. V usage is TRBV6-6 and J usage is TRBJ2-3; 10 nucleotides align to TRBD1. The V and J ends lost 2 bases and 8 bases, in that order; junction bases with no gene match: 4. Germline CDR1 and CDR2: MNHNY and SVGAGI (reference sequence). This CDR3 region has 14 residues.

This chain links TRBV7-9 with TRBJ1-1; D unclear. V dropped 4 bases and J dropped 1 base, with 10 bases sitting between them. This CDR3 is built from 14 residues. CDR1 is SEHNR and CDR2 is FQNEAQ in the germline V gene (reference sequence). CDR3 coding DNA: TGTGCCAGCAGCTCCGTGAGCCCGAACACTGAAGCTTTCTTT. Translated: CASSSVSPNTEAFF.

This chain links TRBV15 with TRBJ2-7, with D maybe TRBD1 (5 bases). This CDR3 region has 14 residues. V lost 0 bases and J 4 bases, leaving 10 bases between the germline ends. Germline CDR1 reads LNHNV; CDR2 reads YYDKDF (reference sequence). CDR3 in DNA: TGTGCCACCAGCAGAGATTTAGGGGTTTACGAGCAGTACTTC. It translates to CATSRDLGVYEQYF.

The gene calls are TRBV6-6 and TRBJ2-2, with D maybe TRBD2 (6 bases). Germline CDR1 MNHNY, CDR2 SVGAGI (reference sequence). V dropped 2 bases and J dropped 6 bases, with 10 bases sitting between them. The CDR3 is made up of 14 amino acids. CDR3 DNA sequence: TGTGCCAGCAGTTACCCGGGAGTTCCCGGGGAGCTGTTTTTT. It specifies CASSYPGVPGELFF.

This clone was counted between two and nine times. The V call is TRBV2, the J call TRBJ2-3, with D uncertain. CDR1 is SNHLY, CDR2 FYNNEI, per germline. This CDR3 spans 11 amino acids. Trimming stripped 6 bases from V and 4 bases from J, with 5 bases between. The chain's CDR3 is CASRAPDTQYF. The CDR3 DNA follows: TGTGCCAGCAGAGCCCCAGATACGCAGTATTTT. Full variable domain (outside the CDR3, taken from reference TRBV2 and TRBJ2-3): EPEVTQTPSHQVTQMGQEVILRCVPISNHLYFYWYRQILGQKVEFLVSFYNNEISEKSEIFDDQFSVERPDGSNFTLKIRSTKLEDSAMYFCASRAPDTQYFGPGTRLTVL.

The J gene is TRBJ2-1, the V gene TRBV27, with 9 bases matching TRBD2. From germline, CDR1 is MNHEY and CDR2 SMNVEV (reference sequence). V dropped 6 bases and J dropped 7; count of bases not matched to a gene: 22. The CDR3 sequence is 19 residues long. Here the CDR3 DNA reads TGTGCCAGCAGCAGACGCAGGCGGGAGGGCCCTCATGTTAGGAATGAGCAGTTCTTC. Protein product: CASSRRRREGPHVRNEQFF.

The chain combines TRBV29-1 with TRBJ2-7; tentatively, D is TRBD1 (6 bases). V shed 5 bases and J shed 2 bases, with 16 bases lying between them. Germline V lookup: CDR1 SQVTM, CDR2 ANQGSEA. The CDR3 spans 14 residues. CDR3 sequence reads: CSVIFRDKPYEQYF. CDR3 bases: TGCAGCGTTATATTTAGGGACAAACCCTACGAGCAGTACTTC.

This clone was seen a single time. The CDR3 region is CASSGDDSYNEQFF. CDR3 nucleotides: TGCGCCAGCAGCGGGGACGACTCCTACAATGAGCAGTTCTTC. The chain employs TRBV5-1 and TRBJ2-1; perhaps D is TRBD1 or TRBD2 (5 bases each). Trimming stripped 4 bases from V and 0 bases from J, with 8 bases between. This CDR3 spans 14 amino acids. The V gene's germline CDR1 is SGHRS and CDR2 YFSETQ.

V and J are TRBV10-2 and TRBJ2-1, with 9 bases fitting TRBD2. Losses at the gene ends were 0 bases for V and 7 bases for J; bases not matched to a gene: 4. The CDR3 is 15 residues long. From germline, CDR1 is WSHSY and CDR2 SAAADI. CDR3 bases: TGCGCCAGCAGTGAGTCAAGGACTAGCGCTAATGAGCAGTTCTTC. Its protein product is CASSESRTSANEQFF.

The sample holds a few counts of this clone. The chain carries TRBV14 and TRBJ1-5; D not certain. This CDR3 is built from 13 residues. The germline gives CDR1 SGHDN, CDR2 FVKESK. The germline V and J ends were trimmed by 1 base and 4 bases, with 5 bases remaining between them. The CDR3 loop reads CASSQARNQPQHF. CDR3 DNA sequence: TGTGCCAGCAGCCAAGCCAGAAATCAGCCCCAGCATTTT.

This rearrangement joins TRBV6-6 to TRBJ1-5; D is undetermined. CDR1 and CDR2 from the germline V gene are MNHNY and SVGAGI (reference sequence). Trimming stripped 0 bases from V and 4 bases from J, with 7 bases between. The CDR3 loop spans 14 amino acids. The CDR3: CASSYSMENQPQHF. CDR3 nucleotide sequence: TGTGCCAGCAGTTACTCGATGGAGAATCAGCCCCAGCATTTT.